This TCR beta chain derives from a study of blood T cells in healthy people across ages. The V gene lost 4 bases and the J gene lost 6 bases, with 15 bases spanning the gap. The CDR3 runs to 14 residues. Germline CDR1 reads SGHRS; CDR2 reads YFSETQ. The second PCR ran roughly 6 to 11 cycles with a sample-barcoded 5' primer and J-beta primers. In TCRdb, the 5' RACE reads were re-called with MiXCR into one record per CDR3 protein. The sample lists hundreds of thousands of distinct CDR3 sequences; around 41% were seen once. The sequence came from an elderly man in good health. The sample taken for sequencing was blood. V and J are TRBV5-1 and TRBJ2-3; D is undetermined. CDR3 sequence reads: CASSRRRTGDTQYF. The CDR3 DNA is TGCGCCAGCAGCCGGAGACGGACGGGTGATACGCAGTATTTT.